Presented here are 32 T cell receptor beta chains from one specimen sequenced in a study of shared clonotypes between healthy human individuals. The assay was immunoSEQ multiplex PCR, and TCRdb's table has in-frame clones only and misses some. The table has roughly 2.5 million clones, about 92% seen once. Sequencing was performed on naive CD4+ T cells sorted from blood. As for subset: CD45RA+ positively selected. The receptor set was obtained from a man in his late teens or twenties in good health.

The V gene is TRBV7-2, the J gene TRBJ2-2; 7 bases match TRBD1. Germline trimming cut 6 bases from V and 4 bases from J; bases unmatched to any gene: 8. CDR3 length equals 15 residues. Germline values: CDR1 SGHTA, CDR2 FQGNSA. In nucleotides, the CDR3 is TGTGCCAGCAGACCCGACAGGGCGGCCACCGGGGAGCTGTTTTTT. Its protein product is CASRPDRAATGELFF.

The gene calls are TRBV20-1 and TRBJ1-1; no reliable D call. Germline V gene sequence: CDR1 DFQATT, CDR2 SNEGSKA (reference sequence). The CDR3 extends over 11 amino acids. CDR3 protein: CRLLMNTEAFF. Written as DNA, the CDR3 is TGCAGACTACTCATGAACACTGAAGCTTTCTTT.

This clone was picked up one time. V usage is TRBV28 and J usage is TRBJ2-7; D gene ambiguous. Trimming took off 8 bases at V and 2 bases at J, with 13 bases between the two ends. CDR1 MDHEN and CDR2 SYDVKM come from the germline V gene. The CDR3 is made up of 13 amino acids. The CDR3 loop is CASYRTETYEQYF. For the CDR3, the DNA is TGTGCCAGCTATCGGACCGAAACCTACGAGCAGTACTTC.

The chain recombines TRBV6-1 with TRBJ1-2; D is undetermined. With 4 bases removed from V and 4 bases from J, the gap between germline ends came to 16 bases. The CDR3 has 15 residues. Germline loops: CDR1 MNHNS, CDR2 SASEGT. The DNA for the CDR3 is TGTGCCAGCAGTGGGTCATACCCGCAAGGCTATGGCTACACCTTC. Its protein product is CASSGSYPQGYGYTF.

This rearrangement joins TRBV7-8 to TRBJ2-3; 12 bases are a match to TRBD2. The CDR3 covers 20 residues. Germline values: CDR1 SGHVS, CDR2 FQNEAQ. J was trimmed by 4 bases and V by 0 bases; bases with no gene match: 14. CDR3 in amino acids: CASSLAVFPSGGAVADTQYF. The CDR3, as DNA: TGTGCCAGCAGCTTAGCTGTATTCCCTAGCGGGGGGGCCGTCGCAGATACGCAGTATTTT.

The V gene is TRBV5-6, the J gene TRBJ2-5, with TRBD2 as a possible D gene (6 bases). The CDR3 consists of 14 residues. The germline V gene has CDR1 SGHDT and CDR2 YYEEEE. The V end lost 4 bases, the J end lost 1 base, and 11 bases lay between the germline ends. The CDR3 nucleotides read TGTGCCAGCAGCCCCTGGGGACTCCAAGAGACCCAGTACTTC. It codes for CASSPWGLQETQYF.

The chain has TRBV28 and TRBJ1-2, with 9 bases aligning to TRBD1. CDR1 is MDHEN, CDR2 SYDVKM, per germline. V was clipped by 2 bases and J by 1 base; unmatched bases: 2. This CDR3 has 15 amino acids. CDR3 sequence reads: CASSLRGQGNYGYTF. CDR3 DNA sequence: TGTGCCAGCAGTTTACGGGGACAGGGTAACTATGGCTACACCTTC.

The chain combines TRBV7-2 with TRBJ1-5; D uncertain. With 5 bases removed from V and 3 bases from J, the gap between germline ends came to 11 bases. Per germline, CDR1 SGHTA and CDR2 FQGNSA. The CDR3 covers 14 residues. The CDR3 protein is CASSPGSLNQPQHF. For the CDR3, the DNA is TGTGCCAGCAGCCCAGGCAGTCTCAATCAGCCCCAGCATTTT.

The chain couples TRBV5-1 to TRBJ2-4; D remains ambiguous. V was clipped by 0 bases and J by 1 base, with 5 bases between them. CDR1 SGHRS and CDR2 YFSETQ come from the germline V gene. CDR3 length equals 14 residues. CDR3 in DNA: TGCGCCAGCAGCTTGGAGTGGGCCAAAAACATTCAGTACTTC. This codes for CASSLEWAKNIQYF.

This clone is a singleton in its sample. V gene TRBV7-9 combines with J gene TRBJ2-6, with D tentatively TRBD1 (5 bases). The CDR3 sequence is 16 residues long. CDR1 is SEHNR, CDR2 FQNEAQ, per germline (reference sequence). Trimming left V 7 bases short and J 0 bases short, with 13 bases between. Here the CDR3 reads CASKGWGSSGANVLTF. CDR3 in DNA: TGTGCCAGCAAGGGGTGGGGTAGCTCTGGGGCCAACGTCCTGACTTTC.

For this clone: The same CDR3 is also encoded by other DNA sequences in this sample. The chain is built from TRBV18 and TRBJ2-3, with D unclear. V was clipped by 1 base and J by 0 bases, with 5 bases between them. CDR1 and CDR2 from the germline V gene are KGHSH and LQKENI. The CDR3 has 14 amino acids. CDR3 in amino acids: CASSPLQSTDTQYF. The CDR3 coding sequence is TGTGCCAGCTCACCACTCCAGAGCACAGATACGCAGTATTTT.

The chain links TRBV27 to TRBJ2-7; 7 bases map to TRBD1. The CDR3 covers 15 residues. CDR1 is MNHEY and CDR2 is SMNVEV in the germline V gene (reference sequence). The ends lost 5 bases at V and 3 bases at J; junction bases unmatched: 10. The CDR3 protein is CASSDSDRVIYEQYF. The CDR3 DNA follows: TGTGCCAGCAGTGACTCCGACAGGGTAATCTACGAGCAGTACTTC.

This sequence joins TRBV29-1 and TRBJ2-3; D perhaps matches TRBD1 (5 bases). Trimming pared 4 bases from V and 4 bases from J, leaving 15 bases between. The CDR3 spans 14 residues. Germline V gene lookup returns CDR1 SQVTM and CDR2 ANQGSEA. This CDR3 is CSVGGRETADTQYF. The CDR3 DNA sequence: TGCAGCGTTGGTGGCAGGGAAACTGCAGATACGCAGTATTTT.

This chain connects TRBV5-1 to TRBJ2-3; 7 nucleotides match TRBD1. Germline V CDR1 and CDR2: SGHRS, YFSETQ. V gave up 4 bases and J gave up 4 bases; unmatched junction bases: 9. The CDR3 is 15 amino acids. The CDR3 is CASSPGDRDADTQYF. The DNA of the CDR3 is TGCGCCAGCAGCCCTGGAGACAGGGATGCAGATACGCAGTATTTT.

V usage is TRBV9 and J usage is TRBJ2-6; D unresolved. CDR1 is SGDLS and CDR2 is YYNGEE in the germline V gene. This CDR3 contains 16 residues. Trimming stripped 5 bases from V and 0 bases from J, with 12 bases between. CDR3 residues: CASSGPQASGANVLTF. The CDR3 DNA reads TGTGCCAGCAGTGGTCCGCAGGCCTCTGGGGCCAACGTCCTGACTTTC.

This chain joins TRBV19 and TRBJ1-5; TRBD1 is a possible D gene (6 bases). Germline values: CDR1 LNHDA, CDR2 SQIVND (reference sequence). V was cut by 8 bases and J by 0 bases, with 11 bases left in between. The CDR3 runs to 14 residues. The CDR3 DNA follows: TGTGCCAGTGCTCGGACAGATAGCAATCAGCCCCAGCATTTT. Translation: CASARTDSNQPQHF.

The chain employs TRBV7-3 and TRBJ1-2; TRBD1 might be the D (5 bases). The CDR3 totals 14 residues. Germline V gene lookup returns CDR1 SGHTA and CDR2 FQGTGA. Trimming cost V 4 bases and J 8 bases, with 17 bases left between them. The CDR3 here is CASSSPTELEGYTF. The CDR3 region has the DNA TGTGCCAGCAGCTCCCCGACAGAGTTGGAAGGCTACACCTTC.

The chain carries TRBV2 and TRBJ1-5, with TRBD1 identical over 10 bases. Trimming took 7 bases from V and 3 from J; bases not matched to a gene: 6. This CDR3 comprises 15 residues. CDR1 is SNHLY and CDR2 is FYNNEI in the germline V gene. CDR3 amino acids: CASNSGTGDNQPQHF. For the CDR3, the DNA is TGTGCCAGCAACTCGGGGACAGGGGACAATCAGCCCCAGCATTTT.

The chain has TRBV19 and TRBJ1-2; weak D call: TRBD1 (5 bases). The germline V and J ends were trimmed by 6 bases and 5 bases, with 19 bases remaining between them. The CDR3 spans 15 residues. The germline V gene encodes CDR1 LNHDA and CDR2 SQIVND (reference sequence). In DNA, the CDR3 is TGTGCCAGTAGACTCGGGGGGACGTTACAGTATGGCTACACCTTC. Translation: CASRLGGTLQYGYTF.

The J gene is TRBJ2-5, the V gene TRBV2; D unresolved. Trimming removed 7 bases from V and 3 bases from J, with 15 bases in between. CDR1 is SNHLY and CDR2 is FYNNEI in the germline V gene. The CDR3 contains 14 residues. CDR3 nucleotides: TGTGCCAGCATGGCGTTGGGGAAAAAAGAGACCCAGTACTTC. It is translated as CASMALGKKETQYF.

The count of this clone is one. The chain joins TRBV27 to TRBJ2-3; unclear D gene. CDR1 MNHEY and CDR2 SMNVEV come from the germline V gene (reference sequence). CDR3 length: 15 residues. V was pared by 7 bases and J by 0 bases, with 14 bases between. CDR3 amino acids: CASTARASSTDTQYF. CDR3 bases: TGTGCCAGCACCGCAAGAGCGAGCAGCACAGATACGCAGTATTTT.

CDR3 sequence (DNA): TGTGCCAGTACCTCTGGAGACAGGTCAGTTCTCACTGAAGCTTTCTTT. This encodes CASTSGDRSVLTEAFF. V gene TRBV19 combines with J gene TRBJ1-1, with D possibly TRBD1 on 6 matching bases. The CDR3 is 16 amino acids. The germline gives CDR1 LNHDA, CDR2 SQIVND (reference sequence). V was trimmed by 7 bases and J by 4 bases, leaving 22 bases between them.

Points on this clone: The identical CDR3 is also encoded by other nucleotide sequences in the sample. This chain joins TRBV5-4 and TRBJ1-3, with TRBD1 identical over 7 bases. J gave up 0 bases and V 3 bases, and 3 bases lay outside the gene matches. Germline values: CDR1 SGHNT, CDR2 YYREEE (reference sequence). The CDR3 length is 15 residues. The CDR3 region is CASSSGGSSGNTIYF. Written as DNA, the CDR3 is TGTGCCAGCAGCTCAGGGGGGAGCTCTGGAAACACCATATATTTT.

This chain uses TRBV11-2 with TRBJ2-1; D may be TRBD1 (6 bases). Looked up from germline, CDR1 is SGHAT and CDR2 is FQNNGV. Trimming pared 1 base from V and 10 bases from J, leaving 11 bases between. The CDR3 length is 13 residues. CDR3 DNA: TGTGCCAGCAGCTTAGCTCAGGGGAGCGAGCAGTTCTTC. It specifies CASSLAQGSEQFF.

The V and J genes are TRBV5-8 and TRBJ2-7, with D perhaps matching TRBD1 (6 bases). V dropped 4 bases and J dropped 6 bases, with 11 bases sitting between them. The germline gives CDR1 SGHTS, CDR2 YDEGEE. The CDR3 is 12 residues long. The CDR3 nucleotides read TGTGCCAGCAGCACAATCAGGGGCGAGCAGTACTTC. It yields the protein CASSTIRGEQYF.

Of note for this clone: Other nucleotide sequences in the sample specify the same CDR3. The chain employs TRBV29-1 and TRBJ1-2, with 8 bases matching TRBD1. The germline V gene encodes CDR1 SQVTM and CDR2 ANQGSEA. The CDR3 covers 12 residues. V shed 5 bases and J 4 bases; nucleotides not matched to a gene: 3. As DNA, the CDR3 is TGCAGCGTTCTCACAGGGGGCTATGGCTACACCTTC. It specifies CSVLTGGYGYTF. The whole variable domain, remainder taken from reference TRBV29-1 and TRBJ1-2, is SAVISQKPSRDICQRGTSLTIQCQVDSQVTMMFWYRQQPGQSLTLIATANQGSEATYESGFVIDKFPISRPNLTFSTLTVSNMSPEDSSIYLCSVLTGGYGYTFGSGTRLTVV.

In the case of this clone: This sample includes further DNA sequences coding for the same CDR3. The rearrangement links TRBV5-1 to TRBJ1-5; a weak D match, TRBD1 (5 bases). Germline V gene data show CDR1 as SGHRS and CDR2 as YFSETQ. This CDR3 has 15 residues. V lost 0 bases and J lost 1, with 8 bases in between. CDR3 sequence reads: CASSLVPGSNQPQHF. CDR3 bases: TGCGCCAGCAGCTTGGTGCCAGGGAGCAATCAGCCCCAGCATTTT.

V gene TRBV28 combines with J gene TRBJ2-2, with 10 bases fitting TRBD1. J lost 7 bases, V lost 5 bases, and 10 bases had no gene match. This CDR3 has 16 amino acids. The V gene's germline CDR1 is MDHEN and CDR2 SYDVKM. CDR3 coding DNA: TGTGCCAGCAGTCTATATCCGGGACAGGGGAACGGGGAGCTGTTTTTT. Translating gives CASSLYPGQGNGELFF.

The chain couples TRBV6-6 to TRBJ1-5; 7 nucleotides align to TRBD1. Germline V lookup: CDR1 MNHNY, CDR2 SVGAGI (reference sequence). The CDR3 length is 14 residues. V shed 5 bases and J 1 base; nucleotides not matched to a gene: 2. CDR3 sequence: CASSRGQSNQPQHF. Written as DNA, the CDR3 is TGTGCCAGCAGTCGGGGACAGAGCAATCAGCCCCAGCATTTT.

The chain employs TRBV4-3 and TRBJ1-1; TRBD1 matches 7 bases. The CDR3 runs 13 residues. CDR1 and CDR2 from the germline V gene are LGHNA and YSLEER. V shed 7 bases, J shed 1 base, and the junction held 3 bases outside the gene matches. The CDR3 loop is CASTRQGNTEAFF. The CDR3 DNA is TGCGCCAGCACCCGACAGGGGAACACTGAAGCTTTCTTT.

The rearrangement joins TRBV9 to TRBJ2-5, with 8 positions matching TRBD2. V gave up 3 bases and J gave up 9 bases; unmatched junction bases: 13. Germline assignment: CDR1 SGDLS and CDR2 YYNGEE. The CDR3 spans 15 residues. CDR3 region: CASSASEREGTAQYF. CDR3 DNA sequence: TGTGCCAGCAGCGCCAGTGAACGGGAGGGGACGGCCCAGTACTTC.

This clone has more than one count but fewer than ten. This rearrangement joins TRBV5-1 to TRBJ1-6, with unresolved D. The CDR3 is made up of 14 amino acids. Per the germline V gene, CDR1 is SGHRS and CDR2 is YFSETQ. V lost 6 bases to trimming and J lost 3 bases, with 10 bases between them. The CDR3 protein is CASKLNDYNSPLHF. The CDR3 coding sequence is TGCGCCAGCAAGTTGAACGACTATAATTCACCCCTCCACTTT.